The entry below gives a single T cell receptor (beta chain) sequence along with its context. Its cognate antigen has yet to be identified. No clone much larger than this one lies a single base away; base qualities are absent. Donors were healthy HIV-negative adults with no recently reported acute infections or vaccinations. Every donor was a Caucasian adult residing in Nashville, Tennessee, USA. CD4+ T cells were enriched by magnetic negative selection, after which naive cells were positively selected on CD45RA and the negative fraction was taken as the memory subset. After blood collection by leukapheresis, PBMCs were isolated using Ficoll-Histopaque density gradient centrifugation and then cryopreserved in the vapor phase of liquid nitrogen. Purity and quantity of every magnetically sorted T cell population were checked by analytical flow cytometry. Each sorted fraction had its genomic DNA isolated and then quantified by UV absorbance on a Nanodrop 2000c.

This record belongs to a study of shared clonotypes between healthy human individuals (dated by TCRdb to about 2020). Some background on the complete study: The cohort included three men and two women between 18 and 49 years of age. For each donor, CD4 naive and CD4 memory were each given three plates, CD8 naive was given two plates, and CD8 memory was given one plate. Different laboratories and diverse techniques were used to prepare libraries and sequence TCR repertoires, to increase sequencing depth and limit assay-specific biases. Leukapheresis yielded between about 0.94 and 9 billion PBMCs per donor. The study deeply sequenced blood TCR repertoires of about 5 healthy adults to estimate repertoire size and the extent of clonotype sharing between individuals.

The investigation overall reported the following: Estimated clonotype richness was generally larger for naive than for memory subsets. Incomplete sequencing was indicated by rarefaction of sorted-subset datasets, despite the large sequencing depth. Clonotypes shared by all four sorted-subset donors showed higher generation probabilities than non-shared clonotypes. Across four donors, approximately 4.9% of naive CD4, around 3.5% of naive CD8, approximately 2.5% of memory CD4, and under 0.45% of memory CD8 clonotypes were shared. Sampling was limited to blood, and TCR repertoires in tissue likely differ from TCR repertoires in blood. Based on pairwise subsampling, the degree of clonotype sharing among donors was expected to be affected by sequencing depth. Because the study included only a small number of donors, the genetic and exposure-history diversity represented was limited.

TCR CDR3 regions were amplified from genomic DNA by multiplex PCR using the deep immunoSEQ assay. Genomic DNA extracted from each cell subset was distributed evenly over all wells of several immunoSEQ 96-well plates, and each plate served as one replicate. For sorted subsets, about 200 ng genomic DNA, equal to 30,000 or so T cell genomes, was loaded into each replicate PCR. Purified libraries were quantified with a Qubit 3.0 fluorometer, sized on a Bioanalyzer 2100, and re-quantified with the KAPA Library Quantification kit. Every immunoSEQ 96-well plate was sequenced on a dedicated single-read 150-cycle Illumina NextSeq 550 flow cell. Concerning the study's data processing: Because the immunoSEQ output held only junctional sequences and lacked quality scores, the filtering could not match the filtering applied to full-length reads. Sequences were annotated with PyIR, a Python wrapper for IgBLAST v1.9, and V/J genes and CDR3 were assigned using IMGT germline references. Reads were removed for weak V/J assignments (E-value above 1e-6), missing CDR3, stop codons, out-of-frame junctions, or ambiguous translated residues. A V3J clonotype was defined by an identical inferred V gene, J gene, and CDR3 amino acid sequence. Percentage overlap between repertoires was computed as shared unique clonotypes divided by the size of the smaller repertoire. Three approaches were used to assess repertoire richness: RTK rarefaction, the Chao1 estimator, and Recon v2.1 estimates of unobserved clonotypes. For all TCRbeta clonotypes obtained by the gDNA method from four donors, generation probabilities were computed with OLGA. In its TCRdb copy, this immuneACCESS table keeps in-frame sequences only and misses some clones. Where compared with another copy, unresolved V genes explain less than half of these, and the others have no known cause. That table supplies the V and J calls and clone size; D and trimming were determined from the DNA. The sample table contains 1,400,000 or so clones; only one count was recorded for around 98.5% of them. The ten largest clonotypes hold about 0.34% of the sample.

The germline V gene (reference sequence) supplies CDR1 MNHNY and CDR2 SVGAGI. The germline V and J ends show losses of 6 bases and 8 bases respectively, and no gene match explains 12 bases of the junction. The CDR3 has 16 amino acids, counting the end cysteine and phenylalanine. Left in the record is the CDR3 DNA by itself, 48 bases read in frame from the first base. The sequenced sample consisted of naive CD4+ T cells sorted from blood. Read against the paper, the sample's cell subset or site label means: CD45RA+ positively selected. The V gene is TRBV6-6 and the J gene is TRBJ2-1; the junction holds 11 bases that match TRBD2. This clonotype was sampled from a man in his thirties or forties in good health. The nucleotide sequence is TGTGCCAGCAGGATTGGGTATAGCGGGAGGGGGGATGAGCAGTTCTTC. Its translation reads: CASRIGYSGRGDEQFF.